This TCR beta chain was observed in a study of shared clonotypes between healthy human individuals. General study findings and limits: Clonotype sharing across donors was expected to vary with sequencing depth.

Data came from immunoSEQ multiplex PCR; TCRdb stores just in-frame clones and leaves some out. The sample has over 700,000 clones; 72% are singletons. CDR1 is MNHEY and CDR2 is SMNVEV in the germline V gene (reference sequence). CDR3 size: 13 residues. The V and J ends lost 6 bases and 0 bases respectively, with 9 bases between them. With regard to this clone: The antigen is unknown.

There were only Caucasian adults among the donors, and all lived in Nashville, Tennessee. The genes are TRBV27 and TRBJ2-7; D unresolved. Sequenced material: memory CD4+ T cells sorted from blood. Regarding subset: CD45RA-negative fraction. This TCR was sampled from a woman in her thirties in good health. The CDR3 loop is CASSKRPSYEQYF. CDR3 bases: TGTGCCAGCAGCAAAAGACCCTCCTACGAGCAGTACTTC.